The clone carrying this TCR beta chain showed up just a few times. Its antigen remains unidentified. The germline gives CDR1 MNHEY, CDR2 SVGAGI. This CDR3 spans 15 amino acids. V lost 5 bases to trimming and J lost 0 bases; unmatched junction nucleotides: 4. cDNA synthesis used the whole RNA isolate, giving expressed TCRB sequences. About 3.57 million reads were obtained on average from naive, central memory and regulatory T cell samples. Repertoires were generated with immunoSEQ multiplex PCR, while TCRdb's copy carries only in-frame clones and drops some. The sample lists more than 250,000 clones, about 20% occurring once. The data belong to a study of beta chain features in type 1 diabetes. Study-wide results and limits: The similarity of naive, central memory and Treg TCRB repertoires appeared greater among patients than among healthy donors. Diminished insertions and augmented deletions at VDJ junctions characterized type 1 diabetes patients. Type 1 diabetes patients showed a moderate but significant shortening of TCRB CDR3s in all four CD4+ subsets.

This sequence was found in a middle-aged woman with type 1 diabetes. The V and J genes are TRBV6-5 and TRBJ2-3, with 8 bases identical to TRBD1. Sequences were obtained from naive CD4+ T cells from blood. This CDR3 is CASSHRGRSTDTQYF. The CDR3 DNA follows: TGTGCCAGCAGTCACAGGGGGAGGAGCACAGATACGCAGTATTTT.